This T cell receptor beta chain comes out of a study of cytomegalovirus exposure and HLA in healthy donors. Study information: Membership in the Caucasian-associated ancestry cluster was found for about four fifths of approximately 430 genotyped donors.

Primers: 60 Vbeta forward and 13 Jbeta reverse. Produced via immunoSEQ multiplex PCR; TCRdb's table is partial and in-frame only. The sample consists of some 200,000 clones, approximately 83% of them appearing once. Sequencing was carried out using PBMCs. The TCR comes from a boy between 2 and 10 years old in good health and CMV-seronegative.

The CDR3: CASSPKDGTSGGSNTGELFF. The CDR3 region has the DNA TGTGCCAGCAGCCCAAAGGATGGGACTAGCGGGGGGTCCAACACCGGGGAGCTGTTTTTT. V is TRBV21-1 and J is TRBJ2-2; the listed D gene, TRBD2, was not tested against the DNA. TRBV21-1 is a known pseudogene. The CDR3 is made up of 20 amino acids.